A single sample gave rise to the 15 T cell receptor beta chains below, sequenced in a study of blood T cell repertoires in COVID-19. TCRdb's copy holds only in-frame clones and misses some; the assay was immunoSEQ multiplex PCR. The sample has around 180,000 clones; approximately 90% are singletons. Input material: peripheral blood. The receptors stem from a man aged 55 to 70 with acute or convalescent COVID-19.

V and J are TRBV6-5 and TRBJ1-2; 7 bases align to TRBD1. Germline lookup yields CDR1 MNHEY and CDR2 SVGAGI. The ends lost 8 bases at V and 4 bases at J; junction bases unmatched: 10. This CDR3 spans 14 amino acids. The CDR3 loop reads CASGQAGASYGYTF. The CDR3 region has the DNA TGTGCCAGCGGACAGGCAGGGGCCTCCTATGGCTACACCTTC.

The chain recombines TRBV30 with TRBJ1-1, with 7 bases aligning to TRBD1. The junction had 8 bases not matched to a gene; V was cut back by 5 bases and J by 5 bases. This CDR3 contains 13 residues. Germline loops: CDR1 GTSNPN, CDR2 SVGIG (reference sequence). CDR3 loop: CAWATGLGTEAFF. The DNA of the CDR3 is TGTGCCTGGGCGACAGGGCTGGGGACTGAAGCTTTCTTT.

The genes are TRBV6-5 and TRBJ1-2, with D possibly TRBD1 on 5 matching bases. From germline, CDR1 is MNHEY and CDR2 SVGAGI. The CDR3 has 16 amino acids. V dropped 0 bases and J dropped 0 bases, with 11 bases sitting between them. The CDR3 is CASSYSFMGPNYGYTF. DNA of the CDR3: TGTGCCAGCAGTTACTCGTTTATGGGGCCTAACTATGGCTACACCTTC.

The chain has TRBV6-5 and TRBJ1-2, with a weak D call TRBD1 (5 bases). The CDR3 has 14 amino acids. The V end lost 7 bases, the J end lost 3 bases, and 15 bases lay between the germline ends. Germline-derived CDR1 and CDR2 are MNHEY and SVGAGI. This chain's CDR3 is CASISGGSHYGYTF. Written as DNA, the CDR3 is TGTGCCAGCATCTCCGGGGGGTCGCACTATGGCTACACCTTC.

This chain links TRBV11-2 with TRBJ1-1; D might be TRBD1 (6 bases). The germline CDR1 and CDR2 sequences are SGHAT and FQNNGV. The germline V and J ends were trimmed by 4 bases and 4 bases, with 10 bases remaining between them. This CDR3 has 13 amino acids. CDR3 residues: CASSSTGSTEAFF. CDR3 sequence (DNA): TGTGCCAGCAGCTCCACAGGGTCCACTGAAGCTTTCTTT.

This chain uses TRBV9 with TRBJ2-1; 9 positions match TRBD2. Germline trimming cut 0 bases from V and 3 bases from J; bases unmatched to any gene: 1. There are 15 residues in the CDR3. Germline V lookup: CDR1 SGDLS, CDR2 YYNGEE. This CDR3 is CASSVVTSGYNEQFF. CDR3 coding DNA: TGTGCCAGCAGCGTAGTGACTAGCGGCTACAATGAGCAGTTCTTC.

This chain links TRBV12-3 or TRBV12-4 with TRBJ1-1, with 10 bases that match TRBD1. V was clipped by 7 bases and J by 10 bases; unmatched bases: 3. The CDR3 sequence is 11 residues long. The CDR3 DNA is TGTGCCAGCACCGACAGGGGGCGAGCTTTCTTT. Its protein is CASTDRGRAFF.

This chain joins TRBV4-3 and TRBJ1-3; possible D gene TRBD1, 5 bases. V lost 0 bases and J lost 5, with 26 bases in between. The CDR3 loop spans 20 amino acids. The germline CDR1 and CDR2 sequences are LGHNA and YSLEER. CDR3 loop: CASSQDITGEVQGERNTIYF. The CDR3 coding sequence is TGCGCCAGCAGCCAAGACATAACGGGCGAGGTGCAGGGTGAACGAAACACCATATATTTT.

This clone was seen only once. The chain is built from TRBV6-2 or TRBV6-3 and TRBJ2-7; a possible D gene is TRBD1 (5 bases). CDR1 is MNHEY and CDR2 is SVGEGT in the germline V gene. V gave up 6 bases and J gave up 7 bases, with 25 bases separating them. The CDR3 consists of 16 residues. The CDR3: CASSRLAGRDTREQYF. CDR3 DNA: TGTGCCAGCAGCCGACTCGCTGGCAGGGATACACGGGAGCAGTACTTC.

The V gene is TRBV5-1, the J gene TRBJ1-3; 7 bases are a match to TRBD1. Germline trimming cut 4 bases from V and 5 bases from J; bases unmatched to any gene: 9. CDR3 length: 15 residues. Germline V CDR1 and CDR2: SGHRS, YFSETQ. The CDR3 DNA follows: TGCGCCAGCAGCCTATCGACAGGGTCCAGAAACACCATATATTTT. Amino acids: CASSLSTGSRNTIYF.

There are a few counts of this clone. The chain is built from TRBV19 and TRBJ2-7; 7 nucleotides align to TRBD2. The CDR3 is made up of 13 amino acids. Germline V gene data show CDR1 as LNHDA and CDR2 as SQIVND (reference sequence). With V trimmed by 4 bases and J by 3 bases, 3 bases remained unmatched. The CDR3 spells CASSRQRGYEQYF. As DNA, the CDR3 is TGTGCCAGTAGTAGGCAGCGGGGCTACGAGCAGTACTTC.

The chain combines TRBV4-1 with TRBJ2-7, with D possibly TRBD1 on 7 matching bases. Germline V lookup: CDR1 MGHRA, CDR2 YSYEKL. V was cut by 4 bases and J by 3 bases, with 16 bases left in between. CDR3 length: 15 amino acids. The CDR3 here is CASSRGAGGNYEQYV. In DNA form, the CDR3 reads TGCGCCAGCAGCCGGGGGGCAGGGGGAAACTACGAGCAGTACGTC.

J is TRBJ2-3 and V is TRBV9, with D uncertain. The CDR3 consists of 14 residues. The germline V gene encodes CDR1 SGDLS and CDR2 YYNGEE. V was pared by 0 bases and J by 2 bases, with 7 bases between. The chain's CDR3 is CASSVGRSTDTQYF. The DNA of the CDR3 is TGTGCCAGCAGCGTAGGGCGGTCCACAGATACGCAGTATTTT.

CDR3 sequence (DNA): TGTGCCAGCAGCTTGGGACAGGGCAAAGGCGAGCAGTACTTC. It translates to CASSLGQGKGEQYF. The chain carries TRBV7-9 and TRBJ2-7; TRBD1 agrees at 9 bases. The CDR3 runs 14 residues. Germline V gene lookup returns CDR1 SEHNR and CDR2 FQNEAQ (reference sequence). V gave up 3 bases and J gave up 6 bases; unmatched junction bases: 6.

The gene calls are TRBV9 and TRBJ2-4; 8 bases match TRBD1. Trimming removed 4 bases from V and 6 bases from J; junction bases left unmatched: 3. CDR1 and CDR2 from the germline V gene are SGDLS and YYNGEE. There are 13 residues in the CDR3. CDR3 loop: CASSRGQANIQYF. Written as DNA, the CDR3 is TGTGCCAGCAGCCGGGGACAGGCAAACATTCAGTACTTC.